Listed below are T cell receptor beta chains from one sample, sequenced in a study of blood T cell repertoires in COVID-19. This table comes from immunoSEQ multiplex PCR, and its TCRdb copy is limited to in-frame clones, with some not included. The sample has 270,000 or so clones; about 86% are singletons. Source material: peripheral blood. These receptors all stem from a woman aged 60-75 years with active or convalescent COVID-19. Both conserved end residues are part of each CDR3. The D gene is left open where the match is weak. For some rows the clone size is stated as once, few or many, or as a class when expanded; others skip it.

v_gene,d_gene,j_gene,abundance,CDR3aa,CDR3nt
TRBV5-6,NA,TRBJ1-4,NA,CASSSFRGGTNEKLFF,TGTGCCAGCAGCAGCTTTAGGGGGGGAACTAATGAAAAACTGTTTTTT
TRBV19,NA,TRBJ2-2,NA,CASYPQGRRITGELFF,TGTGCCAGTTACCCACAGGGCAGGAGAATCACCGGGGAGCTGTTTTTT
TRBV7-9,NA,TRBJ1-1,few,CASSFRVTEAFF,TGTGCCAGCAGCTTCCGGGTCACTGAAGCTTTCTTT
TRBV3-1/TRBV3-2,TRBD1,TRBJ1-1,NA,CASSPDQGGAFF,TGTGCCAGCAGTCCCGACCAGGGGGGAGCTTTCTTT
TRBV18,TRBD2,TRBJ2-1,NA,CASSSTGTSGVGEQFF,TGTGCCAGCTCGTCGACGGGGACTAGCGGGGTGGGTGAGCAGTTCTTC
TRBV7-3,NA,TRBJ2-5,few,CASSFQSGETQYF,TGTGCCAGCAGCTTCCAAAGTGGCGAGACCCAGTACTTC
TRBV27,NA,TRBJ1-6,once,CASSLVSINSPLHF,TGTGCCAGCAGTTTGGTCAGTATCAATTCACCCCTCCACTTT
TRBV5-4,TRBD2,TRBJ2-3,NA,CASSLTSGGTDTQYF,TGTGCCAGCAGCCTGACCAGCGGGGGCACAGATACGCAGTATTTT
TRBV10-1,NA,TRBJ2-3,NA,CASSEPNTDTQYF,TGCGCCAGCAGTGAGCCCAACACAGATACGCAGTATTTT
TRBV6-6,TRBD1,TRBJ1-1,NA,CASSGRQGLNTEAFF,TGTGCCAGCAGTGGCAGACAGGGATTGAACACTGAAGCTTTCTTT
TRBV19,NA,TRBJ2-1,NA,CASSSPRGVDYNEQFF,TGTGCCAGTAGTAGTCCCAGGGGCGTCGACTACAATGAGCAGTTCTTC
TRBV5-1,TRBD1,TRBJ1-2,NA,CASSLDRGHRGYTF,TGCGCCAGCAGCTTGGACAGGGGGCATAGAGGCTACACCTTC
TRBV19,TRBD1,TRBJ1-2,NA,CASSGTGGAYYGYTF,TGTGCCAGTAGTGGAACAGGGGGCGCGTACTATGGCTACACCTTC
TRBV14,NA,TRBJ2-7,NA,CASSQVPPGWGGRLYEQYF,TGTGCCAGCAGCCAAGTTCCGCCGGGTTGGGGGGGGCGATTGTACGAGCAGTACTTC
TRBV6-1,TRBD1,TRBJ2-1,once,CASSGRQGGSYNEQFF,TGTGCCAGCAGTGGTAGACAGGGGGGGTCCTACAATGAGCAGTTCTTC
TRBV7-2,TRBD2,TRBJ2-1,NA,CAGRGGGSNEQFF,TGTGCCGGTCGCGGGGGGGGCTCAAATGAGCAGTTCTTC
TRBV4-1,NA,TRBJ1-4,NA,CASSLTTLATNEKLFF,TGCGCCAGCAGCCTCACGACACTAGCAACTAATGAAAAACTGTTTTTT
TRBV12-5,TRBD1,TRBJ2-7,few,CASGPGTGGPLSYEQYF,TGTGCTAGTGGTCCGGGGACAGGGGGTCCTCTCTCTTACGAGCAGTACTTC
TRBV5-1,NA,TRBJ1-4,NA,CASSFGPNEKLFF,TGCGCCAGCAGCTTCGGTCCTAATGAAAAACTGTTTTTT
TRBV6-5,TRBD1,TRBJ2-7,NA,CASSSDRGYEQYF,TGTGCCAGCAGTTCTGACAGGGGCTACGAGCAGTACTTC
TRBV18,NA,TRBJ2-5,NA,CASSPPAGQETQYF,TGTGCCAGCTCACCACCGGCGGGACAAGAGACCCAGTACTTC
TRBV12-3/TRBV12-4,NA,TRBJ2-7,NA,CASSSIHEQYF,TGTGCCAGCAGTTCAATCCACGAGCAGTACTTC
TRBV3-1/TRBV3-2,NA,TRBJ1-3,once,CASSARWTGNTIYF,TGTGCCAGCAGCGCGAGGTGGACTGGAAACACCATATATTTT
TRBV4-3,NA,TRBJ1-1,NA,CASSPEQAEEAFF,TGCGCCAGCAGCCCAGAACAGGCGGAGGAAGCTTTCTTT
TRBV25-1,NA,TRBJ1-3,NA,CASSDGVYGNTIYF,TGTGCCAGCAGTGACGGGGTCTACGGAAACACCATATATTTT
TRBV25-1,NA,TRBJ1-3,few,CASGGMGNTIYF,TGTGCCAGCGGCGGGATGGGAAACACCATATATTTT
TRBV4-1,NA,TRBJ2-7,NA,CASSQAGTLSSYEQYF,TGCGCCAGCAGCCAAGCCGGGACTCTAAGCTCCTACGAGCAGTACTTC
TRBV11-3,NA,TRBJ2-1,NA,CASSGDGDNEQFF,TGTGCCAGCAGCGGTGACGGGGACAATGAGCAGTTCTTC
TRBV5-1,NA,TRBJ2-1,few,CASSRNQGPEQFF,TGCGCCAGCAGCAGGAACCAGGGGCCCGAGCAGTTCTTC
TRBV9,TRBD2,TRBJ2-5,NA,CASSPRGGGETQYF,TGTGCCAGCTCCCCAAGGGGCGGGGGAGAGACCCAGTACTTC